The 2 T cell receptor beta chains reported below all come from one sample, sequenced in a study of blood T cell repertoires in COVID-19. Clones were read by immunoSEQ multiplex PCR, and TCRdb kept only the in-frame ones, dropping some. The sample records 24,000 or so clones, around 90% being singletons. Material for sequencing was peripheral blood. Receptors were obtained from a man aged 70-80 years in a cohort sampled during active COVID-19.

To note about this clone: The germline gene is not matched at one end of the junction; a read error may be the cause. The rearrangement links TRBV7-7 to TRBJ2-2; 7 positions match TRBD1. The V gene's germline CDR1 is SSHAT and CDR2 FNYEAQ (reference sequence). There are 15 residues in the CDR3. The CDR3 is CASSHRQGSAGELFF. CDR3 DNA sequence: TGTGCTAGCAGCCACCGACAGGGCTCCGCCGGGGAGCTGTTTTTT.

The V call is TRBV6-7, the J call TRBJ1-1, with 7 positions matching TRBD1. TRBV6-7 is annotated as an ORF whose role is uncertain. V lost 7 bases to trimming and J lost 2 bases; unmatched junction nucleotides: 19. This CDR3 is built from 18 residues. CDR3 residues: CASTPSRDSQNANTEAFF. Here the CDR3 DNA reads TGTGCCAGCACTCCGTCCCGGGACAGTCAAAATGCAAACACTGAAGCTTTCTTT.